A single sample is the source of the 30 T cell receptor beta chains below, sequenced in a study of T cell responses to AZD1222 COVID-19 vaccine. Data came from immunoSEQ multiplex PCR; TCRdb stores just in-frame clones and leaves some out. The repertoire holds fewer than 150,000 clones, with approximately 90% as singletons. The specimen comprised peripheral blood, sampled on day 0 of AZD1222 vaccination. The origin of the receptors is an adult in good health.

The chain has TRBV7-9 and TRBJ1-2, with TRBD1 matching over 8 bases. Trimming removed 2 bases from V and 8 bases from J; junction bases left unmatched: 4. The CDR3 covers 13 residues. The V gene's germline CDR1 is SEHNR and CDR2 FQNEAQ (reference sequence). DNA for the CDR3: TGTGCCAGCAGCTTACAGGGGGCGCAGGGCTACACCTTC. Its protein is CASSLQGAQGYTF.

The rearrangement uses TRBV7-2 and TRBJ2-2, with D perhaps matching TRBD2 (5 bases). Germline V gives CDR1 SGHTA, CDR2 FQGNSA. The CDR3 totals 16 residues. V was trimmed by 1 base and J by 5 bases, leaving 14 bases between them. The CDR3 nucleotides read TGTGCCAGCAGCTTAGAGCAGATCTGGGAGACCGGGGAGCTGTTTTTT. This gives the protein CASSLEQIWETGELFF.

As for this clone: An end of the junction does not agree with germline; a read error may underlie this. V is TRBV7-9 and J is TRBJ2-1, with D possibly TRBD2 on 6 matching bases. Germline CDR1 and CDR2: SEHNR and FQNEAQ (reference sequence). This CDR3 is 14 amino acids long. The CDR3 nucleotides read TGTGCCAGCGGCTTGGCGGGACGCTACAATGAGCAGTTCTTC. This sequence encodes CASGLAGRYNEQFF.

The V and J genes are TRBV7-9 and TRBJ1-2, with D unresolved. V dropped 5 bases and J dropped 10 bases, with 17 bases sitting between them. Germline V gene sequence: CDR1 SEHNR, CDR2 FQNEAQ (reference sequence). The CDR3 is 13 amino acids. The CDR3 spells CASSPGRGRLYTF. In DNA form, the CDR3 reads TGTGCCAGCAGCCCTGGACGAGGGCGGCTCTACACCTTC.

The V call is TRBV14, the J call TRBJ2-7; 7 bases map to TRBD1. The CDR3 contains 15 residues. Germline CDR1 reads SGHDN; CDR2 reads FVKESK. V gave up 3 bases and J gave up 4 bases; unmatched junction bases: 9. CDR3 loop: CASSQETGAWYEQYF. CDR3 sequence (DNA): TGTGCCAGCAGCCAGGAAACAGGGGCTTGGTACGAGCAGTACTTC.

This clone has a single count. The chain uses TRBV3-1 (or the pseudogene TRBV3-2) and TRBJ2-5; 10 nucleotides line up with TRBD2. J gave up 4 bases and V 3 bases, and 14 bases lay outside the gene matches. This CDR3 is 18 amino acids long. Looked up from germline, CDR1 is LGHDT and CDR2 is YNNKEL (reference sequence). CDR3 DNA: TGTGCCAGCAGCCAGGGGAAAGTAGCGGGAGGCCAGGGAGAGACCCAGTACTTC. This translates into CASSQGKVAGGQGETQYF.

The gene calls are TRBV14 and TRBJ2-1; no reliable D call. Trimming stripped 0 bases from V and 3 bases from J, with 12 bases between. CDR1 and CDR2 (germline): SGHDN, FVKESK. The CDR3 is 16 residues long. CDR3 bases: TGTGCCAGCAGCCAAGAGGACGGATTTCGCTACAATGAGCAGTTCTTC. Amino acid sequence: CASSQEDGFRYNEQFF.

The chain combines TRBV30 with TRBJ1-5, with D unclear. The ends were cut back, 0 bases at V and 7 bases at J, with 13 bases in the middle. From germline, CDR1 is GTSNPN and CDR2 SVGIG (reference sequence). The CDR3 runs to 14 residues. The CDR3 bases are TGTGCCTGGAGTGTAAAGGCAGTCCAACAGCCCCAGCATTTT. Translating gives CAWSVKAVQQPQHF.

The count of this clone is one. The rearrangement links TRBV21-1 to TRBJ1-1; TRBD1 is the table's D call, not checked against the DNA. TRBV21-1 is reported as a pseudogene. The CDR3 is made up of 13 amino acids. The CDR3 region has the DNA TGTGCCAGCCGACAGGGGCCGAACACTGAAGCTTTCTTT. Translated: CASRQGPNTEAFF.

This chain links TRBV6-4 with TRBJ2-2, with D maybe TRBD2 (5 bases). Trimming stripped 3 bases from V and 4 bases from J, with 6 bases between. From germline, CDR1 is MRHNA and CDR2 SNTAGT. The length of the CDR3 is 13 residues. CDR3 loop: CASSEEVTGELFF. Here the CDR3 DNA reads TGTGCCAGCAGTGAGGAGGTCACCGGGGAGCTGTTTTTT.

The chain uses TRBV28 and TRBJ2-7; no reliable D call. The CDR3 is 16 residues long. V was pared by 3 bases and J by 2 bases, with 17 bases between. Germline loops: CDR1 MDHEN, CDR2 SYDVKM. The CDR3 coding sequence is TGTGCCAGCAGTTTGTTATTCGGGCCCTCGGCCTACGAGCAGTACTTC. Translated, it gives CASSLLFGPSAYEQYF.

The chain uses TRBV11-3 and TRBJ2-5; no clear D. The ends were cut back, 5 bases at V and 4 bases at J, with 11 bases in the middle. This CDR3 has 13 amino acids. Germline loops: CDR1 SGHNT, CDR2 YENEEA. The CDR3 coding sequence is TGTGCCAGCAGCCCTTCCTCCCTAGAGACCCAGTACTTC. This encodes CASSPSSLETQYF.

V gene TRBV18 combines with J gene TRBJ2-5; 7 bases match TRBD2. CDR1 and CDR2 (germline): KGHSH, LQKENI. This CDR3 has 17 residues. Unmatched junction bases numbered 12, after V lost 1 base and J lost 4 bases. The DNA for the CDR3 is TGTGCCAGCTCACCACTCCACGGGAGGAACGTTATAGAGACCCAGTACTTC. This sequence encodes CASSPLHGRNVIETQYF.

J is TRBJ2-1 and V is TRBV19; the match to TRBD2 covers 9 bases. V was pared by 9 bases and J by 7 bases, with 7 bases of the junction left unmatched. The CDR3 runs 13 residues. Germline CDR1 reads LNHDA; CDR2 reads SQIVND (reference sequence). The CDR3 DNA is TGTGCCAGCTCCGGGCTAGCGGGGAATGAGCAGTTCTTC. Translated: CASSGLAGNEQFF.

Here the CDR3 DNA reads TGTGCTAGTGGTTCGGTGGCGGGAGGGCCCCGGGATGAGCAGTTCTTC. It codes for CASGSVAGGPRDEQFF. The chain is built from TRBV12-5 and TRBJ2-1; 9 bases line up with TRBD2. V lost 4 bases and J lost 8; bases outside the gene matches: 12. CDR1 LGHNT and CDR2 FRNRAP come from the germline V gene. The length of the CDR3 is 16 residues.

In DNA, the CDR3 is TGTGCCAGTAGTACGTGGACTAGCGGGTACGAGCAGTACTTC. Residues: CASSTWTSGYEQYF. This chain links TRBV19 with TRBJ2-7, with TRBD2 identical over 11 bases. The trim removed 4 bases at V and 4 bases at J, leaving 3 bases unmatched. Germline CDR1 reads LNHDA; CDR2 reads SQIVND (reference sequence). The CDR3 is 14 residues long.

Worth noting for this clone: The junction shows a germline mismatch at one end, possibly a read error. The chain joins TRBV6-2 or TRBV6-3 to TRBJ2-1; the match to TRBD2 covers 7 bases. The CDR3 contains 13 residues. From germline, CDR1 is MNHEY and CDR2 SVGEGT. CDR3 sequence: CASSYRDYDEQFF. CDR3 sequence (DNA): TGTGCCAGCAGTTACCGGGACTACGATGAGCAGTTCTTC.

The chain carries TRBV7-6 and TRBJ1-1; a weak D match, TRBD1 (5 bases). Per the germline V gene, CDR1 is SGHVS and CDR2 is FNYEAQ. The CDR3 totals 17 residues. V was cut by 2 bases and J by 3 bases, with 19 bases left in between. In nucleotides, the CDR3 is TGTGCCAGCAGCTTATCTCCGGGGCCAGTACCTTACACTGAAGCTTTCTTT. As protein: CASSLSPGPVPYTEAFF.

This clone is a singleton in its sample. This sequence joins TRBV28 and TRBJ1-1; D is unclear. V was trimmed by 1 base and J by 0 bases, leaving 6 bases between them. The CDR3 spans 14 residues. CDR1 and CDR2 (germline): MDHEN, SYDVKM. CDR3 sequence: CASSLLFMNTEAFF. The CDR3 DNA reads TGTGCCAGCAGTTTATTGTTCATGAACACTGAAGCTTTCTTT.

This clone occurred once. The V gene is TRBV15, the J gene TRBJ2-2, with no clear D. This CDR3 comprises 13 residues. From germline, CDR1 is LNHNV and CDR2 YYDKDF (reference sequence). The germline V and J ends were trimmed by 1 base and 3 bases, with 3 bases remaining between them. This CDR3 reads CATSRGDTGELFF. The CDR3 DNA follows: TGTGCCACCAGCAGAGGCGACACCGGGGAGCTGTTTTTT.

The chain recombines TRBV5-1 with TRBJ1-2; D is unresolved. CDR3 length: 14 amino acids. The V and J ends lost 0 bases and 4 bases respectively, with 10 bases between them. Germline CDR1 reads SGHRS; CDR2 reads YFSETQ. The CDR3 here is CASSLVHEPYGYTF. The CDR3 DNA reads TGCGCCAGCAGCTTGGTCCACGAGCCCTATGGCTACACCTTC.

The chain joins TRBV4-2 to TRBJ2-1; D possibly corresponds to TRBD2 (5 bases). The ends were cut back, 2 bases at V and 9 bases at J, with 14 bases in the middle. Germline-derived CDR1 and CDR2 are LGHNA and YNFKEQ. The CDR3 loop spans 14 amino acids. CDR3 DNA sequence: TGTGCCAGCAGCCAATCCCGGACTGGAGGTGAGCAGTTCTTC. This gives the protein CASSQSRTGGEQFF.

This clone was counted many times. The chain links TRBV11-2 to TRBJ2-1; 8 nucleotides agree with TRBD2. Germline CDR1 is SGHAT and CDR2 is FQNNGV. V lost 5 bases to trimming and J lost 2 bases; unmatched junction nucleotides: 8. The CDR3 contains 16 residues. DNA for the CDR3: TGTGCCAGCAGCAGAACCGGGACTAGGCCCTACAATGAGCAGTTCTTC. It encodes CASSRTGTRPYNEQFF.

CDR3: CASSFSGGAFSYNEQFF. The DNA for the CDR3 is TGTGCCAGCAGCTTTTCAGGAGGGGCCTTTTCCTACAATGAGCAGTTCTTC. The chain combines TRBV5-4 with TRBJ2-1; possible D gene TRBD2, 6 bases. Germline V gives CDR1 SGHNT, CDR2 YYREEE (reference sequence). CDR3 length equals 17 residues. Trimming removed 2 bases from V and 1 base from J, with 16 bases in between.

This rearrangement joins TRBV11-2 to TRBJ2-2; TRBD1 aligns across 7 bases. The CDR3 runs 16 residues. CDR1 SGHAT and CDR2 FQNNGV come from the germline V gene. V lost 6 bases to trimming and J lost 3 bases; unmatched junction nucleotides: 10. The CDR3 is CASSWGAQGYTGELFF. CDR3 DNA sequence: TGTGCCAGCAGTTGGGGCGCACAGGGGTACACCGGGGAGCTGTTTTTT.

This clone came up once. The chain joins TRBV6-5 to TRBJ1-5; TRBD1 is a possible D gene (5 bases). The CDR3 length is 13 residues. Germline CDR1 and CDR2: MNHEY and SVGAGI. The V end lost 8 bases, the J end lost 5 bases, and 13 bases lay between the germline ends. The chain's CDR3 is CASGRRGDQPQHF. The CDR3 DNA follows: TGTGCCAGCGGCCGGCGGGGCGATCAGCCCCAGCATTTT.

CDR3 in amino acids: CASGLVSYEQYF. DNA of the CDR3: TGTGCTAGTGGTTTGGTGAGTTACGAGCAGTACTTC. The chain uses TRBV12-5 and TRBJ2-7; D uncertain. The CDR3 has 12 amino acids. Trimming left V 0 bases short and J 4 bases short, with 4 bases between. Germline loops: CDR1 LGHNT, CDR2 FRNRAP.

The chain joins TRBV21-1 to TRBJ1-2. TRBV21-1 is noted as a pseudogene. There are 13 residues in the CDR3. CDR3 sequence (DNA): TGTGCCAGCAGTCCTCTATCGGCGGATGGCTACACCTTC. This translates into CASSPLSADGYTF.

CDR3 region: CASSLSIRGRDTQYF. The CDR3 coding sequence is TGTGCCAGCAGTTTATCGATTCGGGGGAGGGATACGCAGTATTTT. The V gene is TRBV27, the J gene TRBJ2-3; perhaps TRBD2 as D (6 bases). The CDR3 loop spans 15 amino acids. Per the germline V gene, CDR1 is MNHEY and CDR2 is SMNVEV (reference sequence). With 0 bases removed from V and 6 bases from J, the gap between germline ends came to 13 bases.

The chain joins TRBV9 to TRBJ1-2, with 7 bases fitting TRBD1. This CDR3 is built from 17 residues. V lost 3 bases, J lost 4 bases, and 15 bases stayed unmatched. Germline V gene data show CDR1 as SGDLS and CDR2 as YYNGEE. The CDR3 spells CASSGPHRGSDTYGYTF. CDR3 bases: TGTGCCAGCAGCGGACCCCACAGGGGCTCAGACACCTATGGCTACACCTTC.